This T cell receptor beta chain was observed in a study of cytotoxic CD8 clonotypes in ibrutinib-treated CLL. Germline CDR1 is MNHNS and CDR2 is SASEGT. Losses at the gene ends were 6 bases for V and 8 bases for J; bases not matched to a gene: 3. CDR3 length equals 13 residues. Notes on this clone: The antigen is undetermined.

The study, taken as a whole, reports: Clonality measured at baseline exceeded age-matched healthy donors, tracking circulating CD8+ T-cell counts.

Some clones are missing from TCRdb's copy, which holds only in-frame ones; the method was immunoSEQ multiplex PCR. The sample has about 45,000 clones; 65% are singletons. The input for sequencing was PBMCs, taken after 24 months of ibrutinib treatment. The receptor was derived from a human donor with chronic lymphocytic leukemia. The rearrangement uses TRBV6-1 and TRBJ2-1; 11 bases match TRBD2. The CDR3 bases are TGTGCCAGCAGACTAGCGGGAGAGCATGAGCAGTTCTTC. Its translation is CASRLAGEHEQFF.